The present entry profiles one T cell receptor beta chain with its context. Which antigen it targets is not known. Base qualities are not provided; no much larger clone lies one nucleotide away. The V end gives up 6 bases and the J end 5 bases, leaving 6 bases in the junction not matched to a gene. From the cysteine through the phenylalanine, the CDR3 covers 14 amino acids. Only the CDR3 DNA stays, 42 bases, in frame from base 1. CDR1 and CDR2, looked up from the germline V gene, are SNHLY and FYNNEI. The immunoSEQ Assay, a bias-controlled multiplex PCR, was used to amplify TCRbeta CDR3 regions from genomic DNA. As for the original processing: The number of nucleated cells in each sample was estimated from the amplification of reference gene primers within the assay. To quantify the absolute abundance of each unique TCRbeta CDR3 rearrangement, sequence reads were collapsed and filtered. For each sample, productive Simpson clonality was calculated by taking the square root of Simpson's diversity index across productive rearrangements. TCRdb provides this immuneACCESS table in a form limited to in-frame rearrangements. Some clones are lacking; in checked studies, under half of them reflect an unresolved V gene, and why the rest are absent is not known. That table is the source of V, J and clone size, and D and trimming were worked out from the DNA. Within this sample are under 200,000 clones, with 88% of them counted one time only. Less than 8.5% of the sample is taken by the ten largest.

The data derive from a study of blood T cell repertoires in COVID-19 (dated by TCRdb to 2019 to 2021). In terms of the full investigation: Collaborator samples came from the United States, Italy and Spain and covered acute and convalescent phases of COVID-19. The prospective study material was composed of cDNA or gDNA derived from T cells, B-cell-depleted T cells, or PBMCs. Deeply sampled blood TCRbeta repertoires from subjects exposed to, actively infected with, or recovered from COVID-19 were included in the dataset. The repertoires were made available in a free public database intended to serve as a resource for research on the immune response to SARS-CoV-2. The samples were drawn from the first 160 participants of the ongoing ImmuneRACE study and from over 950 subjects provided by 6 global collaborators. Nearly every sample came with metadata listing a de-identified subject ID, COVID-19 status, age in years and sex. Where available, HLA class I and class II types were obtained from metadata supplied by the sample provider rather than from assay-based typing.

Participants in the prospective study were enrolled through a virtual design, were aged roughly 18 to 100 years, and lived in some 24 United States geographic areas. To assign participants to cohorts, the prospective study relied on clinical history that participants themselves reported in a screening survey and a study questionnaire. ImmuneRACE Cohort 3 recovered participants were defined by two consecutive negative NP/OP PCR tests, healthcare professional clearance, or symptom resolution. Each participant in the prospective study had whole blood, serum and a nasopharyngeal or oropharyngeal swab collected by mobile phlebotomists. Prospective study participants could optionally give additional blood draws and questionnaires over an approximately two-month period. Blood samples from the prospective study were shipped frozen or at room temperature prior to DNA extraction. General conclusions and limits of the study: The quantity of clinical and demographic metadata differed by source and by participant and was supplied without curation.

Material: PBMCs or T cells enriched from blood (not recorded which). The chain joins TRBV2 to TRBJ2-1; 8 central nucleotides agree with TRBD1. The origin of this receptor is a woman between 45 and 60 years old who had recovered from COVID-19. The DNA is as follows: TGTGCCAGCAGCGTGGACAGGGTTAACAATGAGCAGTTCTTC. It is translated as CASSVDRVNNEQFF.